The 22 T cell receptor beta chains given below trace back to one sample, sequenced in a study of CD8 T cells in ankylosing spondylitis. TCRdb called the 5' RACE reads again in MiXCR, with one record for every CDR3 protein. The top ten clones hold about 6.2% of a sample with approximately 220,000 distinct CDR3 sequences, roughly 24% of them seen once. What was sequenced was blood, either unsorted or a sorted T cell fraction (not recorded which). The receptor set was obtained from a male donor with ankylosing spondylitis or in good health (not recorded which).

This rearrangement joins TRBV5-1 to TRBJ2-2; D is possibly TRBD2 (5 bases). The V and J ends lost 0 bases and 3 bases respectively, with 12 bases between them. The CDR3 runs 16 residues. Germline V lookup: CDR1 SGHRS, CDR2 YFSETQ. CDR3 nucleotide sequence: TGCGCCAGCAGCTTGGCTGGGCGGCGGGACACCGGGGAGCTGTTTTTT. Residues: CASSLAGRRDTGELFF.

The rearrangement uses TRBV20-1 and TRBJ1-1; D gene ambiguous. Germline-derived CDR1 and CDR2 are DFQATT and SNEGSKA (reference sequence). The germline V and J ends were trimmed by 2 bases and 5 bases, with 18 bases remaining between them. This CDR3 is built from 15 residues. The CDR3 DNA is TGCAGTGCTAGATTGCAGGCCCCCCGTGGAACTGAAGCTTTCTTT. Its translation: CSARLQAPRGTEAFF.

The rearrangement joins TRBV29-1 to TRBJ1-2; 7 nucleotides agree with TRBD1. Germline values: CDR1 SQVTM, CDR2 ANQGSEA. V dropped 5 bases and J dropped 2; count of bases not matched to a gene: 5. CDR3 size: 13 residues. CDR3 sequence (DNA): TGCAGCGTTTTGACAGGGACAAACTATGGCTACACCTTC. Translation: CSVLTGTNYGYTF.

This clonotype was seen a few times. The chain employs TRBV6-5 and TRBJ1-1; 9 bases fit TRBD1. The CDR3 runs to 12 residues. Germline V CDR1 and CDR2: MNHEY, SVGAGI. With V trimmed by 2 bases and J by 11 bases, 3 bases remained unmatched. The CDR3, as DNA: TGTGCCAGCAGTTACGCAGGGACAGGGGCTTTCTTT. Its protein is CASSYAGTGAFF.

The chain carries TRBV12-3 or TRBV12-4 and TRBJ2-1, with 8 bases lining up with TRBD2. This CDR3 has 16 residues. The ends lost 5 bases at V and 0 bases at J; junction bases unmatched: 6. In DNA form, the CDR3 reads TGTGCCAGCAGTCGACAGCGGGAGAGCTCCTACAATGAGCAGTTCTTC. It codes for CASSRQRESSYNEQFF.

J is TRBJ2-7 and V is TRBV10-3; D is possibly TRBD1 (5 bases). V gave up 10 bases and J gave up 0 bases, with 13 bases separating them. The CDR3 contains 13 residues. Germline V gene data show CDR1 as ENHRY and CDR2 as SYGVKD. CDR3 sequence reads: CATADTSSYEQYF. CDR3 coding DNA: TGTGCCACGGCGGACACGAGCTCCTACGAGCAGTACTTC.

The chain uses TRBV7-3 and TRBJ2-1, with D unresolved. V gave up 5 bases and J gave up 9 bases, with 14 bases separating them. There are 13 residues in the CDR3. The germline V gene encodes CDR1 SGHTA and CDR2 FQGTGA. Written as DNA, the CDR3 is TGTGCCAGCAGCACCTCGTCGTTGGGTGAGCAGTTCTTC. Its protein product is CASSTSSLGEQFF.

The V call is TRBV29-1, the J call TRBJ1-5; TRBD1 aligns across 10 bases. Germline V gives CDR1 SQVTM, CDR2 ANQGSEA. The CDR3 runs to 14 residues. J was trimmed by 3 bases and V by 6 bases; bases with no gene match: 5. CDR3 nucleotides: TGCAGCGTCGGGACAGGGGAGTTCAATCAGCCCCAGCATTTT. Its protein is CSVGTGEFNQPQHF.

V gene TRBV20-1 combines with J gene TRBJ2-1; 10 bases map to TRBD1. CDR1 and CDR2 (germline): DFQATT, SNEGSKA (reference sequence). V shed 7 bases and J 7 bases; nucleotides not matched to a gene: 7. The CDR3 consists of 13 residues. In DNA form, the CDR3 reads TGCAGTGTCCCGACAGGGGGCTTTAATGAGCAGTTCTTC. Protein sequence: CSVPTGGFNEQFF.

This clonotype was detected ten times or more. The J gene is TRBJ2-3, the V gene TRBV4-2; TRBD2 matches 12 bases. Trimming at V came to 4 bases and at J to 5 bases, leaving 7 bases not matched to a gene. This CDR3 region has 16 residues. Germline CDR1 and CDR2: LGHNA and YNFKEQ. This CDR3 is CASSRSSGRAQDTQYF. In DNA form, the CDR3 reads TGTGCCAGCAGCCGCTCTAGCGGGAGGGCCCAAGATACGCAGTATTTT.

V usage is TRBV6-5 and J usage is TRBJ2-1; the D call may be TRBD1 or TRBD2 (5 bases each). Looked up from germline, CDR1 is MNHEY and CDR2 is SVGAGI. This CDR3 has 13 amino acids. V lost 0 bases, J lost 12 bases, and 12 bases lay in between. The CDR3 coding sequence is TGTGCCAGCAGTTACTCGATGGGGACGGTGCAGTTCTTC. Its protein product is CASSYSMGTVQFF.

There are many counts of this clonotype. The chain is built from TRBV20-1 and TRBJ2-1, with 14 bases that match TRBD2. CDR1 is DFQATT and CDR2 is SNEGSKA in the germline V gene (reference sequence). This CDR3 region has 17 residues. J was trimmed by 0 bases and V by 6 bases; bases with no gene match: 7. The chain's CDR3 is CSATGTSGGSSYNEQFF. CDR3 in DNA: TGCAGTGCGACAGGGACTAGCGGGGGCAGCTCCTACAATGAGCAGTTCTTC.

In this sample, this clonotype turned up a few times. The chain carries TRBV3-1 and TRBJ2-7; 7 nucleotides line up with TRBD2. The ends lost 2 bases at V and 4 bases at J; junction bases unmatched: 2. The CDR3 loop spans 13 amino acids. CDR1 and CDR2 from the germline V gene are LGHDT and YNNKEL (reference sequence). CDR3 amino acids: CASSQQGGYEQYF. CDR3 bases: TGTGCCAGCAGCCAACAGGGAGGGTACGAGCAGTACTTC.

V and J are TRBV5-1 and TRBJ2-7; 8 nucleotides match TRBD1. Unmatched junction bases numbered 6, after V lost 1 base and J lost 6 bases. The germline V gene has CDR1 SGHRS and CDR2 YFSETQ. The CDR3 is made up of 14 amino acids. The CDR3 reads CASSLLTGVGEQYF. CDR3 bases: TGCGCCAGCAGCTTGTTGACAGGGGTCGGCGAGCAGTACTTC.

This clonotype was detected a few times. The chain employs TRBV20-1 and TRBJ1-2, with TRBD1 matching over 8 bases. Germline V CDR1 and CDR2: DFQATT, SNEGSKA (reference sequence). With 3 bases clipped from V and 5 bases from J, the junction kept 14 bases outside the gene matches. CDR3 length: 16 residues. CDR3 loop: CSARGSLTGGIYGYTF. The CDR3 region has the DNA TGCAGTGCTAGGGGGTCCCTTACAGGGGGGATTTATGGCTACACCTTC.

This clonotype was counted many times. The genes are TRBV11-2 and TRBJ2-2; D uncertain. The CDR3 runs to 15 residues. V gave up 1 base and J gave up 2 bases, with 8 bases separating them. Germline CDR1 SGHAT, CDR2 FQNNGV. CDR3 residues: CASSLGATNTGELFF. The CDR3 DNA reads TGTGCCAGCAGCTTAGGGGCTACCAACACCGGGGAGCTGTTTTTT.

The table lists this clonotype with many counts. In DNA, the CDR3 is TGTGCCAGCAGCCTTTCCGTCGGGCTAGCGGGATACAATGAGCAGTTCTTC. Amino acid sequence: CASSLSVGLAGYNEQFF. The chain carries TRBV7-2 and TRBJ2-1, with TRBD2 matching over 9 bases. This CDR3 comprises 17 residues. After removal of 5 bases from V and 4 bases from J, the junction contained 12 bases not matched to a gene. Germline lookup yields CDR1 SGHTA and CDR2 FQGNSA.

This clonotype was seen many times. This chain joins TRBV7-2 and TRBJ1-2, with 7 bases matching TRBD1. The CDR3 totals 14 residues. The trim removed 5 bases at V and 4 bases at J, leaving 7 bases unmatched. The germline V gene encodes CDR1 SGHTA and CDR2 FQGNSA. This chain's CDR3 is CASSRDRVFYGYTF. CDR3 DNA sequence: TGTGCCAGCAGCCGGGACAGAGTTTTCTATGGCTACACCTTC.

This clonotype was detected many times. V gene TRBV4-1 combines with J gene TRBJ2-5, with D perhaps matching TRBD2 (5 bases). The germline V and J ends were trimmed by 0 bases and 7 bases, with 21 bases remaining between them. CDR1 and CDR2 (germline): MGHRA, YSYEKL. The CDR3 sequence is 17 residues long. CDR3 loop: CASSQDWRIWAGGTQYF. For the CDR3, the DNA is TGCGCCAGCAGCCAAGATTGGAGGATCTGGGCAGGTGGGACCCAGTACTTC.

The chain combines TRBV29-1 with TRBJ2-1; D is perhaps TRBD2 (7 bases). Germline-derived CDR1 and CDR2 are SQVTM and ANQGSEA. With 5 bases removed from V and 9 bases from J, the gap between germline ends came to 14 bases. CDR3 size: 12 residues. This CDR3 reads CSVLRGGTEQFF. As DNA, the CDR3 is TGCAGCGTTCTGAGGGGGGGTACTGAGCAGTTCTTC.

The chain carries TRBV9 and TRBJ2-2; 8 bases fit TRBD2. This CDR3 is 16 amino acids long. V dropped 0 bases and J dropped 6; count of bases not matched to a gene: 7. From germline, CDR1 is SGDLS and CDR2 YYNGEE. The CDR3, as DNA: TGTGCCAGCAGCGTAGAGGCTAGCGGGTATGCCGGGGAGCTGTTTTTT. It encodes CASSVEASGYAGELFF.

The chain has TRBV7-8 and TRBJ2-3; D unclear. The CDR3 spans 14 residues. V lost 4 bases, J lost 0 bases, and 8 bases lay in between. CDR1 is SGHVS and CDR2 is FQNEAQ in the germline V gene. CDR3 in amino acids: CASSSQTSTDTQYF. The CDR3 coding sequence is TGTGCCAGCAGCTCGCAAACCAGCACAGATACGCAGTATTTT.